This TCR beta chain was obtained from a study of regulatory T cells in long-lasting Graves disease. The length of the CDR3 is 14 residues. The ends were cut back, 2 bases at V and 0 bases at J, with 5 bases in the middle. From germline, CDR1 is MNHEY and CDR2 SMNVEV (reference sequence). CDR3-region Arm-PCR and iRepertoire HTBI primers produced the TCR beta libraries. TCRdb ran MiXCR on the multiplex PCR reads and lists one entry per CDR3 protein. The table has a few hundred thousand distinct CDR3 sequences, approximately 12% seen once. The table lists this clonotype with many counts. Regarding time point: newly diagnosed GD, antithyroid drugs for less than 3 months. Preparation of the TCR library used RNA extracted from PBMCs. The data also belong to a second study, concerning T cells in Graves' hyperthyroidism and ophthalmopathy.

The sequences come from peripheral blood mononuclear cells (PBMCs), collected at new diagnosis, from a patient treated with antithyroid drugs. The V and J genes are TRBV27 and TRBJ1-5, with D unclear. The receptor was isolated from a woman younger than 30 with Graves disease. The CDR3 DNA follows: TGTGCCAGCAGTTTAGGACCTAGCAATCAGCCCCAGCATTTT. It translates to CASSLGPSNQPQHF.